The subject of this entry is one T cell receptor beta chain. Original processing methods: Counts of nucleated cells, estimated from reference gene primer amplification, were obtained. Using immunoSEQ multiplex PCR, the repertoire was profiled, and TCRdb retains in-frame clones only, with some absent. V and J calls and clone size are as listed in that table; D and trimming were resolved from the DNA. The table records around 84,000 clones, about four fifths of them present only once. The CDR3 is 15 residues long. Germline V gene lookup returns CDR1 MGHRA and CDR2 YSYEKL. V was cut by 1 base and J by 8 bases, with 14 bases left in between. This specimen comes from a study of blood T cell repertoires in COVID-19. About the research overall: The United States, Italy and Spain were the sources of the acute and convalescent COVID-19 samples. In each case, the material was cDNA or gDNA derived from T cells, B-cell-depleted T cells, or PBMCs.

This chain links TRBV4-1 with TRBJ1-4; a possible D gene is TRBD1 (5 bases). Sequences were obtained from peripheral blood. This receptor was taken from a man older than 75 with active or convalescent COVID-19. CDR3 sequence (DNA): TGCGCCAGCAGCCAAGGCTTGGGCAGGGTGGAAAAACTGTTTTTT. This translates into CASSQGLGRVEKLFF.